This TCR beta chain was documented in a study of blood T cells in healthy people across ages. V was pared by 0 bases and J by 0 bases, with 10 bases between. The CDR3 length is 16 residues. The germline V gene encodes CDR1 MNHEY and CDR2 SMNVEV (reference sequence). A sample-barcoded 5' primer and a J-beta primer mix were used in a second PCR of about 7 to 11 cycles. TCRdb independently ran MiXCR on the 5' RACE reads; one entry per CDR3 protein. The table includes around 1.1 million distinct CDR3 sequences, 35% to 45% detected once. The sample, approximately 10 milliliters of peripheral blood, was drawn from each donor.

The sample consisted of blood. The rearrangement links TRBV27 to TRBJ2-3; D possibly matches TRBD1 or TRBD2 (5 bases each). The sequence was collected from a young man in good health. The chain's CDR3 is CASSLSWGGSTDTQYF. In DNA, the CDR3 is TGTGCCAGCAGTTTATCCTGGGGCGGGAGCACAGATACGCAGTATTTT.